This T cell receptor (beta chain) emerged from a study of T cell clonality in common variable immunodeficiency. In germline, CDR1 is DFQATT, CDR2 SNEGSKA (reference sequence). J gave up 4 bases and V 4 bases, and 4 bases lay outside the gene matches. The CDR3 has 14 residues. Study-wide findings and caveats: Links between repertoire features and CVID complications were heterogeneity-limited. TCRbeta clonality was increased in CVID versus healthy controls.

This clone has just a few counts. The antigen remains undetermined. The read finishes 3 residues shy of the CDR3 end, and the germline J gene is used to complete it. Sequencing used immunoSEQ multiplex PCR; TCRdb keeps in-frame clones, though not all of them. The sample contains around 52,000 clones, none of them singletons. Caucasian heritage predominated among both patients and controls. This TCR was sampled from a person aged 18 to 75 in good health. This chain joins TRBV20-1 and TRBJ2-1; 10 bases agree with TRBD2. Sequenced material: peripheral blood mononuclear cells. The part of the CDR3 DNA that was read is TGCAGTGCTATAGGACTAGCGGAGTACAATGAG. Its translation is CSAIGLAEYNE. The whole CDR3 region reads CSAIGLAEYNEQFF.